This T cell receptor beta chain derives from a study of T cells in tumors and immune-related adverse events. Germline V gives CDR1 SGHTA, CDR2 FQGNSA. Unmatched junction bases numbered 4, after V lost 2 bases and J lost 2 bases. The CDR3 is made up of 15 amino acids. This clone was observed a single time. Sequencing used immunoSEQ multiplex PCR; TCRdb keeps in-frame clones, though not all of them. The sample carries about 24,000 clones, around nine tenths recorded once. Source: lymph node tissue, taken from a patient treated with anti-PD-1 therapy. The receptor comes from a female donor with metastatic renal cell carcinoma. This chain connects TRBV7-2 to TRBJ2-7; 9 bases are a match to TRBD2. CDR3 nucleotide sequence: TGTGCCAGCAGCTTATGGTTAGCGGGGGCCTACGAGCAGTACTTC. Its translation is CASSLWLAGAYEQYF. The complete variable domain, with remaining parts taken from reference TRBV7-2 and TRBJ2-7, reads GAGVSQSPSNKVTEKGKDVELRCDPISGHTALYWYRQSLGQGLEFLIYFQGNSAPDKSGLPSDRFSAERTGGSVSTLTIQRTQQEDSAVYLCASSLWLAGAYEQYFGPGTRLTVT.